The 27 T cell receptor beta chains reported below all come from one sample, sequenced in a study of blood T cell repertoires in COVID-19. TCRdb's table, derived via immunoSEQ multiplex PCR, lists solely in-frame clones and lacks some. The profile shows a few hundred thousand clones, 65% to 85% of them singletons. Sequencing was performed on peripheral blood. The receptors stem from a woman aged 45 to 65 with acute or convalescent COVID-19.

The chain couples TRBV19 to TRBJ2-7; D is perhaps TRBD2 (5 bases). Germline V gene sequence: CDR1 LNHDA, CDR2 SQIVND (reference sequence). Trimming pared 3 bases from V and 2 bases from J, leaving 11 bases between. CDR3 size: 14 residues. The DNA for the CDR3 is TGTGCCAGTAGTATGACTACGGAAGCCTACGAGCAGTACTTC. This codes for CASSMTTEAYEQYF.

The V and J genes are TRBV19 and TRBJ1-2; D gene unclear. The CDR3 has 13 residues. Germline V CDR1 and CDR2: LNHDA, SQIVND (reference sequence). Trimming shortened V by 5 bases and J by 1 base, and 8 bases separated the two germline ends. The CDR3, as DNA: TGTGCCAGTAGTCCGGGAGTTAACTATGGCTACACCTTC. Its protein product is CASSPGVNYGYTF.

The chain carries TRBV27 and TRBJ2-7; 8 bases are shared with TRBD2. J gave up 6 bases and V 4 bases, and 11 bases lay outside the gene matches. This CDR3 has 15 amino acids. The germline CDR1 and CDR2 sequences are MNHEY and SMNVEV (reference sequence). CDR3 loop: CASSSYSGVPLEQYV. DNA for the CDR3: TGTGCCAGCAGTTCCTATAGCGGGGTCCCCCTCGAGCAGTACGTC.

The V and J genes are TRBV7-2 and TRBJ2-7; unclear D gene. The germline V gene has CDR1 SGHTA and CDR2 FQGNSA. Trimming took off 0 bases at V and 3 bases at J, with 6 bases between the two ends. This CDR3 contains 13 residues. DNA for the CDR3: TGTGCCAGCAGCTTAGCCAGGAACTACGAGCAGTACTTC. It yields the protein CASSLARNYEQYF.

This clone was detected once. The V call is TRBV16, the J call TRBJ2-7; 10 positions match TRBD1. V lost 3 bases to trimming and J lost 2 bases; unmatched junction nucleotides: 7. Germline V gene lookup returns CDR1 KGHSY and CDR2 FQNENV. There are 16 residues in the CDR3. DNA for the CDR3: TGTGCCAGCAGCCATCAAGGACAGGGGGGAACCTACGAGCAGTACGTC. This encodes CASSHQGQGGTYEQYV.

The rearrangement uses TRBV24-1 and TRBJ1-5; D call uncertain. From germline, CDR1 is KGHDR and CDR2 SFDVKD. The CDR3 totals 15 residues. V lost 5 bases to trimming and J lost 0 bases, with 10 bases between them. CDR3 DNA: TGTGCCACCAGTGGCGACATCTATAGCAATCAGCCCCAGCATTTT. Translation: CATSGDIYSNQPQHF.

The chain couples TRBV10-2 to TRBJ2-1; possibly TRBD2 for D (7 bases). CDR1 and CDR2 (germline): WSHSY, SAAADI. The CDR3 loop spans 16 amino acids. With 3 bases removed from V and 1 base from J, the gap between germline ends came to 13 bases. The CDR3 here is CASSEGGGGSYNEQFF. Here the CDR3 DNA reads TGCGCCAGCAGTGAAGGGGGAGGGGGTTCCTACAATGAGCAGTTCTTC.

The chain employs TRBV25-1 and TRBJ2-1; D possibly corresponds to TRBD2 (5 bases). Germline V gives CDR1 MGHDK, CDR2 SYGVNS. V lost 3 bases, J lost 9 bases, and 9 bases lay in between. The CDR3 has 12 residues. CDR3 in DNA: TGTGCCAGCAGTGATATAGCGAGTGAGCAGTTCTTC. Residues: CASSDIASEQFF.

V usage is TRBV4-1 and J usage is TRBJ2-2; 9 nucleotides agree with TRBD1. V gave up 4 bases and J gave up 7 bases; unmatched junction bases: 4. Germline V gene sequence: CDR1 MGHRA, CDR2 YSYEKL. There are 14 residues in the CDR3. DNA of the CDR3: TGCGCCAGCAGCCCGGGACAGGGTAGCGGGGAGCTGTTTTTT. This encodes CASSPGQGSGELFF.

The gene calls are TRBV30 and TRBJ1-1; D call uncertain. CDR1 is GTSNPN, CDR2 SVGIG, per germline (reference sequence). The CDR3 runs 15 residues. Between the trimmed V and J ends, which lost 0 bases and 6 bases, there was a span of 17 bases. The CDR3 DNA sequence: TGTGCCTGGAGTGTAAGTACTTCCCCCGTCGCTGAAGCTTTCTTT. Its protein product is CAWSVSTSPVAEAFF.

The V and J genes are TRBV28 and TRBJ1-2; D uncertain. Deletions cut 5 bases from V and 2 bases from J, with 9 bases between. The germline V gene has CDR1 MDHEN and CDR2 SYDVKM. The CDR3 totals 13 residues. CDR3 protein: CASSPTVNYGYTF. For the CDR3, the DNA is TGTGCCAGCAGTCCGACTGTGAACTATGGCTACACCTTC.

The chain couples TRBV5-1 to TRBJ1-6, with TRBD1 identical over 8 bases. Germline trimming cut 5 bases from V and 8 bases from J; bases unmatched to any gene: 9. CDR1 and CDR2 from the germline V gene are SGHRS and YFSETQ. The CDR3 runs to 15 residues. The CDR3 spells CASSFSDRGYSPLHF. CDR3 nucleotide sequence: TGCGCCAGCAGTTTCTCCGACAGGGGATATTCACCCCTCCACTTT.

The V call is TRBV4-3, the J call TRBJ2-7; the match to TRBD2 covers 10 bases. J gave up 3 bases and V 2 bases, and 13 bases lay outside the gene matches. There are 18 residues in the CDR3. Germline CDR1 and CDR2: LGHNA and YSLEER. The CDR3 DNA follows: TGCGCCAGCAGCCAAAGTTTAGCTAGCGGGGGACGATACTACGAGCAGTACTTC. It translates to CASSQSLASGGRYYEQYF.

V gene TRBV12-3 or TRBV12-4 combines with J gene TRBJ2-7; D perhaps matches TRBD1 (6 bases). Trimming pared 5 bases from V and 6 bases from J, leaving 14 bases between. The CDR3 has 13 amino acids. CDR3 bases: TGTGCCAGCAGTACAGGGAGTCGCTTCGAGCAGTACTTC. Amino acid sequence: CASSTGSRFEQYF.

The chain has TRBV6-5 and TRBJ2-5; 9 bases are a match to TRBD1. Looked up from germline, CDR1 is MNHEY and CDR2 is SVGAGI. V was clipped by 7 bases and J by 5 bases; unmatched bases: 8. This CDR3 is 14 amino acids long. The DNA for the CDR3 is TGTGCCAGCATTTGGGGACAGGGTCAGGAGACCCAGTACTTC. This sequence encodes CASIWGQGQETQYF.

The table lists this clone with a few counts. Other DNA sequences in the same sample also yield this CDR3. The chain recombines TRBV5-1 with TRBJ1-3; D uncertain. CDR3 length: 15 amino acids. Germline CDR1 is SGHRS and CDR2 is YFSETQ. The V end lost 0 bases, the J end lost 0 bases, and 7 bases lay between the germline ends. The CDR3: CASSLETGSGNTIYF. The CDR3 region has the DNA TGCGCCAGCAGCTTGGAAACGGGCTCTGGAAACACCATATATTTT.

This rearrangement joins TRBV6-5 to TRBJ1-4; TRBD1 might be the D (5 bases). Germline values: CDR1 MNHEY, CDR2 SVGAGI. V was pared by 0 bases and J by 7 bases, with 12 bases between. This CDR3 is 15 amino acids long. The CDR3 nucleotides are TGTGCCAGCAGTTACTCCGGGACTGCGAGTGAAAAACTGTTTTTT. Protein sequence: CASSYSGTASEKLFF.

CDR3 region: CASSSSVNTEAFF. In DNA, the CDR3 is TGTGCCAGCAGCTCGAGCGTAAACACTGAAGCTTTCTTT. The V and J genes are TRBV11-2 and TRBJ1-1, with no clear D. The CDR3 has 13 amino acids. Germline assignment: CDR1 SGHAT and CDR2 FQNNGV. V was cut by 4 bases and J by 2 bases, with 8 bases left in between.

J is TRBJ1-1 and V is TRBV11-3; D is unclear. CDR3 length: 13 residues. Between the trimmed V and J ends, which lost 0 bases and 6 bases, there was a span of 8 bases. CDR1 and CDR2 from the germline V gene are SGHNT and YENEEA. Here the CDR3 DNA reads TGTGCCAGCAGCTTAGAGAGGAGGTCTGAAGCTTTCTTT. It codes for CASSLERRSEAFF.

This rearrangement joins TRBV7-8 to TRBJ2-2; a weak D match, TRBD1 (5 bases). The CDR3 loop spans 14 amino acids. The V gene's germline CDR1 is SGHVS and CDR2 FQNEAQ. V shed 1 base and J shed 4 bases, with 7 bases lying between them. This chain's CDR3 is CASSLGDSTGELFF. Here the CDR3 DNA reads TGTGCCAGCAGCTTAGGTGACAGCACCGGGGAGCTGTTTTTT.

This chain connects TRBV19 to TRBJ1-1; the D gene is possibly TRBD1 (6 bases). This CDR3 comprises 15 residues. Germline V gives CDR1 LNHDA, CDR2 SQIVND (reference sequence). Trimming removed 4 bases at V and 3 bases at J, with 15 bases between. CDR3 region: CASSRGQGVYTEAFF. The CDR3 nucleotides are TGTGCCAGTAGTAGGGGGCAGGGAGTCTACACTGAAGCTTTCTTT. Full variable domain (missing parts from reference TRBV19 and TRBJ1-1): DGGITQSPKYLFRKEGQNVTLSCEQNLNHDAMYWYRQDPGQGLRLIYYSQIVNDFQKGDIAEGYSVSREKKESFPLTVTSAQKNPTAFYLCASSRGQGVYTEAFFGQGTRLTVV.

This clone was counted only a few times. This chain uses TRBV7-6 with TRBJ1-1, with D possibly being TRBD1 (5 bases). The germline gives CDR1 SGHVS, CDR2 FNYEAQ. The CDR3 runs 18 residues. V dropped 0 bases and J dropped 0 bases, with 17 bases sitting between them. The CDR3 loop is CASSLALGVGKLNTEAFF. CDR3 in DNA: TGTGCCAGCAGCTTAGCCCTAGGGGTCGGTAAATTGAACACTGAAGCTTTCTTT.

The chain joins TRBV29-1 to TRBJ2-5; the match to TRBD2 covers 8 bases. Germline-derived CDR1 and CDR2 are SQVTM and ANQGSEA. V gave up 7 bases and J gave up 6 bases; unmatched junction bases: 16. The CDR3 is made up of 15 amino acids. The CDR3 DNA follows: TGCAGCGGGGCGGGGGGCCAGGGAGTTTGGCAGACCCAGTACTTC. It yields the protein CSGAGGQGVWQTQYF.

The rearrangement uses TRBV7-2 and TRBJ2-4; D ambiguous. Trimming stripped 5 bases from V and 8 bases from J, with 13 bases between. This CDR3 comprises 13 residues. The germline V gene has CDR1 SGHTA and CDR2 FQGNSA. DNA of the CDR3: TGTGCCAGCAGCCCACAGCTTATCCACATTCAGTACTTC. This encodes CASSPQLIHIQYF.

J is TRBJ2-1 and V is TRBV24-1; tentatively, D is TRBD2 (5 bases). The germline CDR1 and CDR2 sequences are KGHDR and SFDVKD. Trimming shortened V by 1 base and J by 3 bases, and 6 bases separated the two germline ends. The length of the CDR3 is 14 residues. CDR3 residues: CATSDFEGYNEQFF. The CDR3 nucleotides are TGTGCCACCAGTGATTTTGAGGGCTACAATGAGCAGTTCTTC.

J is TRBJ2-2 and V is TRBV7-8, with D tentatively TRBD2 (5 bases). The germline V gene has CDR1 SGHVS and CDR2 FQNEAQ. V was pared by 1 base and J by 7 bases, with 19 bases between. The CDR3 totals 17 residues. This CDR3 is CASSLDSASTAYGELFF. The DNA of the CDR3 is TGTGCCAGCAGCTTAGATTCCGCTAGCACCGCGTACGGGGAGCTGTTTTTT.

The chain's CDR3 is CASSLGERFTDTQYF. CDR3 nucleotide sequence: TGCGCCAGCAGCTTGGGTGAGCGGTTCACAGATACGCAGTATTTT. The chain is built from TRBV5-1 and TRBJ2-3, with a tentative D call TRBD2 (5 bases). V lost 0 bases, J lost 2 bases, and 10 bases lay in between. Germline values: CDR1 SGHRS, CDR2 YFSETQ. This CDR3 comprises 15 residues.